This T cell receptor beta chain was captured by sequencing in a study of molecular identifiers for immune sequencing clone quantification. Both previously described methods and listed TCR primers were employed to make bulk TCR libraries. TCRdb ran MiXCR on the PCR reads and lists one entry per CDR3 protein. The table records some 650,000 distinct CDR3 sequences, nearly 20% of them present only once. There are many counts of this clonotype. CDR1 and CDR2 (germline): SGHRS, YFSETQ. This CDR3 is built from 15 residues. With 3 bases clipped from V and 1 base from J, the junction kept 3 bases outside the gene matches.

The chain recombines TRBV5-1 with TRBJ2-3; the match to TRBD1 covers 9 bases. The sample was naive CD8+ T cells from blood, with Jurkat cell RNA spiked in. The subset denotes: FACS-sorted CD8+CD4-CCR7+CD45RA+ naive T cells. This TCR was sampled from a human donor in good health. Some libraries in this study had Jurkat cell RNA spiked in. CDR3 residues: CASSSRDRGTDTQYF. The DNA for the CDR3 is TGCGCCAGCAGCTCCCGGGACAGGGGCACAGATACGCAGTATTTT.